One T cell receptor (beta chain) is described in this entry. Its antigen is unidentified. CDR1 is SGDLS, CDR2 YYNGEE, per germline. This CDR3 region has 15 residues. V lost 4 bases and J lost 9; bases outside the gene matches: 8. This record belongs to a study of cytomegalovirus exposure and HLA in healthy donors. Study outcomes and limitations: Segments of the TCR beta V type were, in most cases, productive about 87% or about 30% of the time in an earlier analysis. Available immune exposure information was restricted to CMV serostatus only. The analysis excluded some indistinguishable V segments, including TRBV6-2 and TRBV6-3.

This PCR relied on a set of 60 Vbeta primers and 13 Jbeta primers. TCRdb's copy holds only in-frame clones and misses some; the assay was immunoSEQ multiplex PCR. Of about 110,000 clones in the sample, 75% to 80% are singletons; the top ten hold around 1.3%. Sampled while nominally healthy, donors likely had unrecorded immune exposures. Sequenced: PBMCs. This sequence joins TRBV9 and TRBJ1-6, with 9 positions matching TRBD1. This TCR came from a woman under 40 in good health and CMV-seronegative. In DNA, the CDR3 is TGTGCCAGCAGCCCCCGAACAGGGGGCTCTTCACCCCTCCACTTT. It yields the protein CASSPRTGGSSPLHF.